This is a list of T cell receptor beta chains from one sample in a study of cytomegalovirus exposure and HLA in healthy donors. This table comes from immunoSEQ multiplex PCR, and its TCRdb copy is limited to in-frame clones, with some not included. This sample's table reports more than 75,000 clones. The sample comprised PBMCs. These receptors all come from a man between 50 and 59 years old in good health and CMV-seropositive. Each CDR3 is given with its conserved first and last residue. Fields, in order: J gene, D gene, V gene, CDR3 DNA, CDR3 protein. D genes are given only for firm matches.

j_call: TRBJ1-5; d_call: -; v_call: TRBV5-6; cdr3_nt: TGTGCCAGCAGCACGGGGGAGGATCAGCCCCAGCATTTT; cdr3_aa: CASSTGEDQPQHF
j_call: TRBJ1-2; d_call: -; v_call: TRBV11-3; cdr3_nt: TGTGCCAGCAGCTTGACAGCGTCTAACTATGGCTACACCTTC; cdr3_aa: CASSLTASNYGYTF
j_call: TRBJ1-5; d_call: TRBD1; v_call: TRBV6-5; cdr3_nt: TGTGCCAGCAGTTCCCGGACAGGGGGCGACCAGCCCCAGCATTTT; cdr3_aa: CASSSRTGGDQPQHF
j_call: TRBJ1-4; d_call: TRBD1; v_call: TRBV7-9; cdr3_nt: TGTGCCAGCAGCTTAACCAGGACAGGGCCGAATGAAAAACTGTTTTTT; cdr3_aa: CASSLTRTGPNEKLFF
j_call: TRBJ2-2; d_call: -; v_call: TRBV7-2; cdr3_nt: TGTGCCAGCAGCTTCTCAGGGACCGGGGAGCTGTTTTTT; cdr3_aa: CASSFSGTGELFF
j_call: TRBJ1-5; d_call: -; v_call: TRBV29-1; cdr3_nt: TGCAGCGTTGCCGGGGCCAGGGGCGGTCAGCCCCAGCATTTT; cdr3_aa: CSVAGARGGQPQHF
j_call: TRBJ1-5; d_call: -; v_call: TRBV7-9; cdr3_nt: TGTGCCAGCAGCTTAGCGCCCGAGGGAGATAGCAATCAGCCCCAGCATTTT; cdr3_aa: CASSLAPEGDSNQPQHF
j_call: TRBJ2-3; d_call: TRBD1; v_call: TRBV29-1; cdr3_nt: TGCAGCGTTGAAGTACCACAGGGGATCACAGATACGCAGTATTTT; cdr3_aa: CSVEVPQGITDTQYF
j_call: TRBJ2-7; d_call: -; v_call: TRBV7-9; cdr3_nt: TGTGCCAGCAGCCCTCGGGACTTCACCTACGAGCAGTACTTC; cdr3_aa: CASSPRDFTYEQYF
j_call: TRBJ2-2; d_call: TRBD2; v_call: TRBV7-3; cdr3_nt: TGTGCCAGCAGCTTGATAGCGGGAAATACCGGGGAGCTGTTTTTT; cdr3_aa: CASSLIAGNTGELFF
j_call: TRBJ2-1; d_call: -; v_call: TRBV5-5; cdr3_nt: TGTGCCAGCGTCTCCAGCGGTTCCTACAATGAGCAGTTCTTC; cdr3_aa: CASVSSGSYNEQFF
j_call: TRBJ1-2; d_call: TRBD1; v_call: TRBV18; cdr3_nt: TGTGCCAGCTCCCCCGACAGGGGGCCCGGCTACACCTTC; cdr3_aa: CASSPDRGPGYTF
j_call: TRBJ1-1; d_call: -; v_call: TRBV4-1; cdr3_nt: TGCGCCAGCAGCCTGGGGGCGTACACTGAAGCTTTCTTT; cdr3_aa: CASSLGAYTEAFF
j_call: TRBJ2-7; d_call: TRBD2; v_call: TRBV18; cdr3_nt: TGTGCCAGCTCAACAAGAGCGGGATTGGAGTACGAGCAGTACTTC; cdr3_aa: CASSTRAGLEYEQYF
j_call: TRBJ2-5; d_call: TRBD1; v_call: TRBV5-1; cdr3_nt: TGCGCCAGCAGCTCCGGGACAGGCACCGACCAGTACTTC; cdr3_aa: CASSSGTGTDQYF
j_call: TRBJ2-1; d_call: -; v_call: TRBV29-1; cdr3_nt: TGCAGCATAAATAGCCATTCCTACAATGAGCAGTTCTTC; cdr3_aa: CSINSHSYNEQFF
j_call: TRBJ2-2; d_call: TRBD2; v_call: TRBV4-3; cdr3_nt: TGCGCCAGCAGCCAAGAGGGAGGGGCGACGACCGGGGAGCTGTTTTTT; cdr3_aa: CASSQEGGATTGELFF